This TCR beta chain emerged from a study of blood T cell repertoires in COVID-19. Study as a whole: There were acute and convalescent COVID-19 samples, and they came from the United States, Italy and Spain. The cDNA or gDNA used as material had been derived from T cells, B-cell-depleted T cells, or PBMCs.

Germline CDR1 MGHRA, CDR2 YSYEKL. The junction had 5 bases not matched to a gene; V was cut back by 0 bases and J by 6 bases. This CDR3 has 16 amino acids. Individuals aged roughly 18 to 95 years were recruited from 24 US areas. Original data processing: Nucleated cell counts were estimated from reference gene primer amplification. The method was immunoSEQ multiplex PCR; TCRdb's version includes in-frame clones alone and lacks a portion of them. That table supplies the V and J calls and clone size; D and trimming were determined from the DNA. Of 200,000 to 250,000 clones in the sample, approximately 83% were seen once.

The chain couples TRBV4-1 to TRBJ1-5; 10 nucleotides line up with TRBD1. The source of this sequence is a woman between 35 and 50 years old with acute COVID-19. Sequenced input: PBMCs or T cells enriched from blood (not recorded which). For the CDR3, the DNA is TGCGCCAGCAGCCAAGACCCGACAGGGGGCAGTCAGCCCCAGCATTTT. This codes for CASSQDPTGGSQPQHF.